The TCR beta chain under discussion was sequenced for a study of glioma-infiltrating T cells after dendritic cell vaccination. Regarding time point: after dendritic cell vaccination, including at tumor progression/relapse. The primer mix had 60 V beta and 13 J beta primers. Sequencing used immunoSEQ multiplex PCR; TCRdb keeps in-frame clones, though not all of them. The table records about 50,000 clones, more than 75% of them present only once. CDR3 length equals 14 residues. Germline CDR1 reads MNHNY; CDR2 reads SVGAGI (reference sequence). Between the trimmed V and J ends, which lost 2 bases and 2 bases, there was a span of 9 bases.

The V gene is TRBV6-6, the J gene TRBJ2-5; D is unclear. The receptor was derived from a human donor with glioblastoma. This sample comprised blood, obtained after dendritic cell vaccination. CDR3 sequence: CASSYLVAQETQYF. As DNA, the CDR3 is TGTGCCAGCAGTTACCTGGTGGCTCAAGAGACCCAGTACTTC.